The clone carrying this TCR beta chain was observed once. These data come from a study of blood T cells in healthy people across ages. Then a second PCR, running roughly 7 to 11 cycles, was carried out with a sample-barcoded 5' primer and a J-beta primer mix. TCRdb re-derived calls from the 5' RACE reads in MiXCR, one entry per CDR3 protein. This table holds 2 million or so distinct CDR3 sequences, 49% found once. The CDR3 is 15 amino acids. J lost 4 bases, V lost 5 bases, and 10 bases had no gene match. Germline CDR1 SGHTA, CDR2 FQGNSA. Sequencing input: blood. This rearrangement joins TRBV7-2 to TRBJ1-1; 7 bases line up with TRBD1. This receptor was obtained from a woman aged 40 to 50 in good health. CDR3 loop: CASSPRQGKGTEAFF. CDR3 bases: TGTGCCAGCAGCCCCCGACAGGGAAAGGGCACTGAAGCTTTCTTT. Full variable domain (rest looked up from reference TRBV7-2 and TRBJ1-1): GAGVSQSPSNKVTEKGKDVELRCDPISGHTALYWYRQSLGQGLEFLIYFQGNSAPDKSGLPSDRFSAERTGGSVSTLTIQRTQQEDSAVYLCASSPRQGKGTEAFFGQGTRLTVV.